In this sample, the clone carrying this T cell receptor (beta chain) turned up many times. The antigen is undetermined. From germline, CDR1 is SGHNT and CDR2 YYREEE (reference sequence). V lost 4 bases, J lost 6 bases, and 12 bases stayed unmatched. The CDR3 has 17 residues. Each cDNA molecule carried a unique molecular identifier. Each CDR3 protein gets one entry after TCRdb re-called the 5' RACE reads with MiXCR. This sample has 50,000 or so distinct CDR3 sequences, with 12% found just once. The sample comes from a study of early T cells in non-severe SARS-CoV-2 infection. Study conclusions and caveats: Private and CD4 specificities were missed by VDJdb matching, skewed to anti-spike CD8.

The sample taken for sequencing was whole blood. The V gene is TRBV5-4, the J gene TRBJ2-3, with 12 bases that match TRBD2. The receptor was isolated from an adult who was a healthcare worker with PCR-confirmed SARS-CoV-2 infection or an uninfected control (not recorded which). The CDR3 loop is CASSPRLAGVKSDTQYF. As DNA, the CDR3 is TGTGCCAGCAGCCCGCGACTAGCGGGAGTAAAATCGGATACGCAGTATTTT. The full variable domain, rest sourced from reference TRBV5-4 and TRBJ2-3, is ETGVTQSPTHLIKTRGQQVTLRCSSQSGHNTVSWYQQALGQGPQFIFQYYREEENGRGNFPPRFSGLQFPNYSSELNVNALELDDSALYLCASSPRLAGVKSDTQYFGPGTRLTVL.